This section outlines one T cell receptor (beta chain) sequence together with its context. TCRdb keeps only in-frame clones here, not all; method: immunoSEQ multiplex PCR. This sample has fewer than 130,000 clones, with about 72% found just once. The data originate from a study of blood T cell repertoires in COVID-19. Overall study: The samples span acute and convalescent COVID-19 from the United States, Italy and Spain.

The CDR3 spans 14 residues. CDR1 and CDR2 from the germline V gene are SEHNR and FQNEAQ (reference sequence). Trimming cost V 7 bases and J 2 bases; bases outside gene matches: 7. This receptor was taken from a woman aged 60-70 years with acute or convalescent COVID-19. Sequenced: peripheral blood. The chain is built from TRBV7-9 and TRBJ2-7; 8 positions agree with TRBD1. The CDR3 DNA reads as TGTGCCAGCACCAAGGGGGACAGGACCTACGAGCAGTACTTC. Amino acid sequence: CASTKGDRTYEQYF.